This is a list of T cell receptor beta chains from one sample in a study of cytomegalovirus exposure and HLA in healthy donors. The assay was immunoSEQ multiplex PCR, and TCRdb's table has in-frame clones only and misses some. The sample has fewer than 100,000 clones; 77% are singletons. The sequencing sample was made of PBMCs. All receptors derive from a female donor in good health and CMV-seronegative. Both conserved end residues are part of each CDR3. D genes are given only for firm matches. Rows give clone size only sometimes, using once, few, many, or a class for an expanded clone.

- TRBJ2-3 TRBV27 14 - CASAPGAGTDTQYF TGTGCCAGCGCCCCAGGGGCGGGCACAGATACGCAGTATTTT
- TRBJ1-3 TRBV28 16 TRBD1 CASSSLGQAQGNTIYF TGTGCCAGCAGTTCCCTAGGACAGGCTCAAGGAAACACCATATATTTT
- TRBJ2-2 TRBV4-1 18 TRBD2 CASSHGTSGGANTGELFF TGCGCCAGCAGCCACGGGACTAGCGGGGGAGCGAACACCGGGGAGCTGTTTTTT
- TRBJ2-1 TRBV18 17 TRBD2 CASSPPSGTSGSNEQFF TGTGCCAGCTCACCACCATCCGGGACTAGCGGGAGTAATGAGCAGTTCTTC
- TRBJ2-5 TRBV7-7 14 - CASSPARRSETQYF TGTGCTAGCAGCCCAGCGCGGCGGTCGGAGACCCAGTACTTC
- TRBJ2-4 TRBV6-5 16 TRBD1 CASSYGTGLFKNIQYF TGTGCCAGCAGTTACGGGACAGGGCTATTCAAAAACATTCAGTACTTC
few TRBJ2-7 TRBV5-6 16 TRBD2 CASSYTTGTSGEEQYF TGTGCCAGCAGTTATACGACCGGGACTAGCGGCGAGGAGCAGTACTTC
- TRBJ1-5 TRBV5-6 15 - CASSLAGNSNQPQHF TGTGCCAGCAGCTTGGCCGGGAATAGCAATCAGCCCCAGCATTTT
once TRBJ1-2 TRBV5-4 12 - CASRDSQGGYTF TGTGCCAGCAGAGACAGTCAGGGTGGCTACACCTTC
- TRBJ2-5 TRBV28 14 TRBD2 CASSLGLAGETQYF TGTGCCAGCAGTTTGGGACTAGCTGGGGAGACCCAGTACTTC
- TRBJ1-6 TRBV30 16 - CAWSVPRSSYNSPLHF TGTGCCTGGAGTGTACCCCGTAGCTCCTATAATTCACCCCTCCACTTT
- TRBJ1-5 TRBV6-5 14 TRBD1 CASSFGQGGQPQHF TGTGCCAGCAGTTTTGGACAGGGAGGCCAGCCCCAGCATTTT
once TRBJ2-1 TRBV7-2 15 - CASGGRGGGFDEQFF TGTGCCAGCGGGGGCCGTGGGGGGGGATTCGATGAGCAGTTCTTC
- TRBJ1-2 TRBV7-2 14 - CASSQPGGARGYTF TGTGCCAGCAGCCAGCCGGGGGGTGCGCGTGGCTACACCTTC
- TRBJ1-4 TRBV30 12 - CACRGGDEKLFF TGTGCCTGCAGGGGTGGGGATGAAAAACTGTTTTTT
- TRBJ2-5 TRBV4-1 15 - CASSHAGALQETQYF TGCGCCAGCAGCCACGCAGGGGCGTTACAAGAGACCCAGTACTTC
- TRBJ2-7 TRBV28 13 TRBD2 CASMTSGSYEQYF TGTGCCAGCATGACTAGCGGGAGTTATGAGCAGTACTTC
- TRBJ2-5 TRBV5-4 18 TRBD2 CASSRTSGSLSVQETQYF TGTGCCAGCAGCCGGACTAGCGGGAGCCTCAGCGTTCAAGAGACCCAGTACTTC
- TRBJ2-3 TRBV5-4 17 TRBD2 CASSLGLAGSSTDTQYF TGTGCCAGCAGCCTGGGACTAGCGGGGTCTAGCACAGATACGCAGTATTTT
- TRBJ2-5 TRBV2 15 TRBD1 CASSLTGTVQETQYF TGTGCCAGCAGCCTGACAGGGACCGTCCAAGAGACCCAGTACTTC
- TRBJ2-2 TRBV6-6 15 - CASSAPGDRTGELFF TGTGCCAGCAGTGCACCAGGGGATAGGACCGGGGAGCTGTTTTTT
- TRBJ2-2 TRBV7-7 15 - CASSFLAGGTGELFF TGTGCTAGCAGCTTCTTAGCCGGAGGGACCGGGGAGCTGTTTTTT
few TRBJ2-2 TRBV7-3 16 - CSSSSLGGLNTGELFF TGTTCCAGCAGCTCTCTCGGGGGACTGAACACCGGGGAGCTGTTTTTT
- TRBJ2-7 TRBV19 14 TRBD2 CASSSQGASGEQYF TGTGCCAGTAGCAGCCAAGGCGCTAGCGGGGAGCAGTACTTC
- TRBJ2-6 TRBV15 17 TRBD1 CATSGLQGASGANVLTF TGTGCCACCAGCGGACTACAGGGGGCGTCTGGGGCCAACGTCCTGACTTTC
- TRBJ1-1 TRBV27 15 - CASSLLGGVNTEAFF TGTGCCAGCAGTTTACTCGGCGGCGTGAACACTGAAGCTTTCTTT
- TRBJ1-4 TRBV5-8 17 - CASSQDGLTTSNEKLFF TGCGCCAGCAGCCAAGATGGGCTAACAACGTCAAATGAAAAACTGTTTTTT
- TRBJ1-5 TRBV27 14 - CASSKLGSNQPQHF TGTGCCAGCAGCAAGCTCGGGAGCAATCAGCCCCAGCATTTT
- TRBJ1-1 TRBV7-8 16 - CASSLEGSGRDTEAFF TGTGCCAGCAGCTTAGAAGGGAGTGGGAGAGACACTGAAGCTTTCTTT
- TRBJ1-4 TRBV7-2 15 - CASSPSGRTNEKLFF TGTGCCAGCAGCCCATCAGGCAGAACTAATGAAAAACTGTTTTTT
- TRBJ2-5 TRBV7-9 13 - CASTHRVQETQYF TGTGCCAGCACGCACAGGGTCCAAGAGACCCAGTACTTC
- TRBJ2-1 TRBV6-4 11 - CASSVLGEQFF TGTGCCAGCAGTGTACTCGGTGAGCAGTTCTTC
- TRBJ2-7 TRBV19 16 TRBD2 CASSPYGGSAPYEQYF TGTGCCAGTAGTCCCTACGGCGGGAGCGCCCCATACGAGCAGTACTTC
- TRBJ2-5 TRBV19 14 - CASSHPQGKETQYF TGTGCCAGTAGTCATCCTCAGGGGAAAGAGACCCAGTACTTC
- TRBJ2-2 TRBV4-2 16 - CASSQEIWRDVGELFF TGTGCCAGCAGCCAAGAAATCTGGCGGGACGTCGGGGAGCTGTTTTTT
- TRBJ2-5 TRBV5-1 14 - CASSLGVAVMAQYF TGCGCCAGCAGCCTGGGTGTGGCCGTGATGGCCCAGTACTTC
- TRBJ2-1 TRBV2 19 TRBD2 CASRRAPPRTSGDYNEQFF TGTGCCAGCAGGCGGGCCCCCCCGAGGACTAGCGGAGATTACAATGAGCAGTTCTTC
- TRBJ1-1 TRBV6-5 13 - CASSYSGGTEAFF TGTGCCAGCAGTTACTCCGGGGGTACCGAAGCTTTCTTT
few TRBJ1-1 TRBV10-1 15 - CAGVAGRAMNTEAFF TGCGCCGGGGTGGCAGGGAGGGCGATGAACACTGAAGCTTTCTTT
once TRBJ1-2 TRBV7-8 15 TRBD1 CASSHEGGTVRGYTF TGTGCCAGCAGCCACGAGGGCGGGACAGTAAGGGGCTACACCTTC
- TRBJ2-7 TRBV7-9 19 TRBD1 CSSRKHTGTGRRLRDEQYF TGTTCCAGCAGAAAACATACCGGGACAGGACGCCGACTGAGGGACGAGCAGTACTTC
few TRBJ1-6 TRBV27 15 TRBD1 CASSAQDRMGSPLHF TGTGCCAGCAGTGCCCAGGACAGGATGGGTTCACCCCTCCACTTT
- TRBJ2-2 TRBV9 15 TRBD2 CASSGTSGGAGELFF TGTGCCAGCAGCGGGACTAGCGGGGGAGCCGGGGAGCTGTTTTTT
- TRBJ1-2 TRBV5-4 13 - CASSLQGRQGYTF TGTGCCAGCAGCCTACAGGGCCGTCAAGGCTACACCTTC
- TRBJ2-7 TRBV5-1 15 - CASSLNRATTWEQYF TGCGCCAGCAGCCTCAACAGGGCCACTACTTGGGAGCAGTACTTC
- TRBJ2-7 TRBV9 15 - CASSVDPAGSYEQYF TGTGCCAGCAGCGTAGATCCAGCAGGGTCCTACGAGCAGTACTTC
- TRBJ1-5 TRBV6-5 12 TRBD1 CASTGANQPQHF TGTGCCAGTACAGGGGCCAATCAGCCCCAGCATTTT
- TRBJ1-1 TRBV30 13 - CAWSVPGRWWAFF TGTGCCTGGAGTGTACCTGGCAGGTGGTGGGCTTTCTTT
- TRBJ2-1 TRBV5-4 16 - CASSLISRGRSNEQFF TGTGCCAGCAGCTTGATATCCAGGGGAAGATCCAATGAGCAGTTCTTC
- TRBJ1-1 TRBV2 12 - CASIRVNTEAFF TGTGCCAGCATTCGGGTGAACACTGAAGCTTTCTTT
few TRBJ2-7 TRBV10-3 13 TRBD1 CAISEWDRDEQYF TGTGCCATCAGTGAGTGGGACAGGGACGAGCAGTACTTC
few TRBJ2-7 TRBV5-8 15 TRBD2 CASRVHGGRSYEQYF TGTGCCAGCAGGGTCCACGGCGGGAGATCCTACGAGCAGTACTTC
- TRBJ1-1 TRBV21-1 20 - CASSKALWAGHIGGNTEAFF TGTGCCAGCAGCAAAGCGCTTTGGGCAGGGCATATCGGTGGGAACACTGAAGCTTTCTTT
- TRBJ2-1 TRBV6-1 15 TRBD2 CASSPLAGVNNEQFF TGTGCCAGCAGTCCACTAGCGGGAGTCAACAATGAGCAGTTCTTC